This note documents a single T cell receptor beta chain sequence. Its specificity is not known. The data were obtained in a study of Ad26.COV2.S vaccination and SARS-CoV-2 variants. On the study more broadly: Administration of Ad26.COV2.S was intramuscular, either once or twice 56 days apart. Study-wide results and limits: Non-spike TCR breadth was similar in vaccine and placebo recipients. Measures of TCR breadth and depth may have fallen short of total T cell responses.

Data came from immunoSEQ multiplex PCR; TCRdb stores just in-frame clones and leaves some out. The sample shows around 450,000 clones, around 90% of them seen only once. As for treatment: some 20 received Ad26.COV2.S at low or high dose, single or two shots; about five received placebo; per-sample allocation not given. Sampling was performed 63 days after the first vaccine or placebo injection. Wuhan-strain spike was delivered by a replication-incompetent Ad26 vector. Germline V lookup: CDR1 MNHEY, CDR2 SMNVEV (reference sequence). This CDR3 is built from 16 residues. With 3 bases clipped from V and 0 bases from J, the junction kept 7 bases outside the gene matches.

The specimen comprised peripheral blood, sampled in a trial of Ad26.COV2.S vaccine versus placebo. The source of this sequence is a person aged 18 to 65 who received the Ad26.COV2.S COVID-19 vaccine or a placebo. The chain has TRBV27 and TRBJ2-7; 8 nucleotides line up with TRBD1. DNA for the CDR3: TGTGCCAGCAGTTTGACAGGGGACTTACCCTCCTACGAGCAGTACTTC. Translated, it gives CASSLTGDLPSYEQYF.